This entry describes one T cell receptor (beta chain). This clone has just a few counts. The antigen it recognizes is unknown. The sample holds no much larger clone one base away, and base qualities are not on file. The data derive from a study of control samples from healthy donors and cancer patients (TCRdb year 2020). CDR1 and CDR2, per the germline V gene, are SGHAT and FQNNGV. The CDR3 measures 15 amino acids from cysteine to phenylalanine. Just the 45-base CDR3 DNA is kept, in frame starting at base 1. Trimming accounts for 7 bases at V and 5 bases at J, while the number of junction bases matched to no gene is 11. The library was generated by the immunoSEQ multiplex PCR assay. Drawn from immuneACCESS, this table holds only the in-frame rearrangements with V and J called that TCRdb kept. Clones are partly lost; checked studies trace under half to an unresolved V gene and leave the rest unexplained. The sample yields about 110,000 clones; approximately 90% were counted once. The ten most abundant clones make up about 4.7% of the sample.

Material for sequencing was blood. The receptor was derived from a human donor in good health. The donor label of this sample is uncertain. The chain uses TRBV11-2 and TRBJ2-5; TRBD2 fits 9 bases in the junction. The nucleotide sequence reads as follows: TGTGCCAGCAACCACGGCGGGGGGGCGGGTGAGACCCAGTACTTC. Its amino acids are CASNHGGGAGETQYF.